This entry lists 5 T cell receptor beta chains sequenced from one sample in a study of regulatory T cells in long-lasting Graves disease. Sequencing libraries for TCR beta were prepared with iRepertoire HTBI primers and Arm-PCR of CDR3 regions. MiXCR was run by TCRdb on the multiplex PCR reads, yielding one entry per CDR3 protein. The profile shows some 330,000 distinct CDR3 sequences, roughly 20% of them singletons. Regarding time point: persistent/refractory GD, antithyroid drugs over 5 years with positive TRAb. Generation of the TCR library employed RNA extracted from PBMCs. Sequencing was performed on peripheral blood mononuclear cells (PBMCs), taken when the disease was refractory, from a patient treated with antithyroid drugs. These receptors all stem from a middle-aged woman with Graves disease.

A note on this clonotype: Since the CDR3 does not end with the conserved phenylalanine or tryptophan, this likely comes from a read error. The chain links TRBV4-1 to TRBJ1-1; the D is unclear. V lost 4 bases, J lost 0 bases, and 9 bases lay in between. Germline-derived CDR1 and CDR2 are MGHRA and YSYEKL. This CDR3 comprises 14 residues. This CDR3 is CASSPPTVNTEAFS. CDR3 coding DNA: TGCGCCAGCAGCCCCCCTACAGTGAACACTGAAGCTTTCTCT.

The sample holds many counts of this clonotype. J is TRBJ2-5 and V is TRBV29-1; 8 nucleotides match TRBD2. This CDR3 has 13 residues. Trimming at V came to 4 bases and at J to 2 bases, leaving 3 bases not matched to a gene. Germline CDR1 is SQVTM and CDR2 is ANQGSEA. Here the CDR3 DNA reads TGCAGCGTTGCGGCTAGCGGGCAAGAGACCCAGTACTTC. As protein: CSVAASGQETQYF.

This clonotype was recorded many times. V and J are TRBV11-2 and TRBJ2-7, with D possibly TRBD2 on 6 matching bases. The CDR3 is 16 residues long. Trimming pared 4 bases from V and 4 bases from J, leaving 20 bases between. CDR1 and CDR2 (germline): SGHAT, FQNNGV. CDR3 DNA sequence: TGTGCCAGCAGCTCAATCGGGGGTAGCGGACGATACGAGCAGTACTTC. Protein sequence: CASSSIGGSGRYEQYF. The full variable domain, its missing parts supplied by reference TRBV11-2 and TRBJ2-7, is EAGVAQSPRYKIIEKRQSVAFWCNPISGHATLYWYQQILGQGPKLLIQFQNNGVVDDSQLPKDRFSAERLKGVDSTLKIQPAKLEDSAVYLCASSSIGGSGRYEQYFGPGTRLTVT.

The sample holds many counts of this clonotype. V gene TRBV7-6 combines with J gene TRBJ1-1, with D unclear. The CDR3 spans 15 residues. CDR1 is SGHVS and CDR2 is FNYEAQ in the germline V gene. Between the trimmed V and J ends, which lost 2 bases and 6 bases, there was a span of 16 bases. CDR3: CASSLLVSGISEAFF. For the CDR3, the DNA is TGTGCCAGCAGCTTATTGGTGTCGGGGATCTCTGAAGCTTTCTTT.

This clonotype was seen at least ten times. The CDR3 DNA is TGCAGTGCTAGAGAGAAGGGGGCGAGCAATCAGCCCCAGCATTTT. Its protein is CSAREKGASNQPQHF. The chain employs TRBV20-1 and TRBJ1-5; the match to TRBD1 covers 7 bases. V was pared by 0 bases and J by 1 base, with 3 bases of the junction left unmatched. The CDR3 spans 15 residues. The germline gives CDR1 DFQATT, CDR2 SNEGSKA (reference sequence).